This TCR beta chain was recovered during a study of T cell responses to AZD1222 COVID-19 vaccine. At the level of the study: Second doses that came at about 4 or about 12 weeks were put together. General study results and limits: Most donors were white British, females outnumbered males, and clonal diversity was possibly underestimated.

The method was immunoSEQ multiplex PCR; TCRdb's version includes in-frame clones alone and lacks a portion of them. The profile shows 74,000 or so clones, roughly 85% of them singletons. The CDR3 consists of 14 residues. Trimming removed 1 base at V and 3 bases at J, with 9 bases between. Germline loops: CDR1 SNHLY, CDR2 FYNNEI. This clone was counted between two and nine times. The target antigen is unknown. The material sequenced was peripheral blood, taken on day 0 of AZD1222 vaccination. The TCR was taken from an adult in good health. This sequence joins TRBV2 and TRBJ1-2, with TRBD1 as a possible D gene (6 bases). The CDR3 DNA follows: TGTGCCAGCAGTGAAGAGGGGGGTTACTATGGCTACACCTTC. This encodes CASSEEGGYYGYTF. Filled out from reference TRBV2 and TRBJ1-2, the complete variable domain reads EPEVTQTPSHQVTQMGQEVILRCVPISNHLYFYWYRQILGQKVEFLVSFYNNEISEKSEIFDDQFSVERPDGSNFTLKIRSTKLEDSAMYFCASSEEGGYYGYTFGSGTRLTVV.